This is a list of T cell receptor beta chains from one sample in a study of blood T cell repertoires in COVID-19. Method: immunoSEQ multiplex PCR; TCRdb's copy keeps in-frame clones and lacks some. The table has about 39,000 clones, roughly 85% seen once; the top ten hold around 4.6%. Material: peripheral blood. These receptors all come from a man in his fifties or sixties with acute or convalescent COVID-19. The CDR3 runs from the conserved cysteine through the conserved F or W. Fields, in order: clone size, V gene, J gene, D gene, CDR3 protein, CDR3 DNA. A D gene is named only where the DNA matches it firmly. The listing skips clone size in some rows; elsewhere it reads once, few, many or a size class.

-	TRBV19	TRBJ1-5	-	CASSRGGNQPQHF	TGTGCCTCAAGTAGAGGTGGGAATCAGCCCCAGCATTTT
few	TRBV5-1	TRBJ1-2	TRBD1	CASSRTGENYGYTF	TGCGCCAGCAGCCGGACAGGGGAAAACTATGGCTACACCTTC
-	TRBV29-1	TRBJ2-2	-	CSALSGFRGTGELFF	TGCAGCGCTCTGTCGGGGTTTCGGGGCACCGGGGAGCTGTTTTTT
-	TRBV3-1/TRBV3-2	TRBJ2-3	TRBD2	CASSQGQRGSTDTQYF	TGTGCCAGCAGCCAAGGGCAGCGGGGGTCCACAGATACGCAGTATTTT
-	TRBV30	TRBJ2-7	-	CAWSQSGIGSYEQYF	TGTGCCTGGAGTCAAAGCGGAATCGGCTCCTACGAGCAGTACTTC
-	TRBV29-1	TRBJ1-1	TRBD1	CSGGQGSEAFF	TGCAGCGGCGGACAGGGAAGTGAAGCTTTCTTT
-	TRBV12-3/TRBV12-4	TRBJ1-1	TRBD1	CASSDRVPAEAFF	TGTGCCAGCAGTGACAGGGTACCCGCTGAAGCTTTCTTT
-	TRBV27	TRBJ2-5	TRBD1	CASRAGTGGVETQYF	TGTGCCAGCAGGGCCGGGACAGGGGGCGTAGAGACCCAGTACTTC
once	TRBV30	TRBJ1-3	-	CACPRSSGNTIYF	TGTGCCTGCCCGAGGAGCTCTGGAAACACCATATATTTT
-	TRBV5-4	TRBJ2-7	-	CASSPGGGPYEQYF	TGTGCCAGCAGCCCCGGCGGGGGCCCCTACGAGCAGTACTTC
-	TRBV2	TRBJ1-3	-	CASMSLAASGNTIYF	TGTGCCAGCATGTCATTGGCGGCCTCTGGAAACACCATATATTTT
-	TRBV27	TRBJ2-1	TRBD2	CASSFRLAGYSGEQFF	TGTGCCAGCAGTTTTAGGCTAGCGGGGTACTCGGGTGAGCAGTTCTTC
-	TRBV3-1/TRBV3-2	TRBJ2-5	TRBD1	CASSLGQGGETQYF	TGTGCCAGCAGCCTGGGACAGGGGGGAGAGACCCAGTACTTC
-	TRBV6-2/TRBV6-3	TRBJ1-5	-	CASSFAGANNQPQHF	TGTGCCAGCAGTTTCGCGGGGGCTAACAATCAGCCCCAGCATTTT
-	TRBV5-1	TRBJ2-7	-	CASSPDISYEQYF	TGCGCCAGCAGTCCGGACATTTCCTACGAGCAGTACTTC
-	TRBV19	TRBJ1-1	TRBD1	CASSGRDRVAFF	TGTGCCAGTAGTGGTCGGGACAGGGTCGCTTTCTTT
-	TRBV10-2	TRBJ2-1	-	CASTRSQGRNEQFF	TGCGCCAGCACACGGAGCCAAGGAAGGAATGAGCAGTTCTTC
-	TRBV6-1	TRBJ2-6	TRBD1	CASSGQGLSGANVLTF	TGTGCCAGCAGTGGACAGGGGCTCTCTGGGGCCAACGTCCTGACTTTC
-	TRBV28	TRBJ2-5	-	CASNTRGGATRETQYF	TGTGCCAGCAACACTAGAGGGGGGGCAACGAGGGAGACCCAGTACTTC
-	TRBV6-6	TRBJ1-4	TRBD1	CASSYGDRGRGEKLFF	TGTGCCAGCAGTTACGGGGACAGGGGGCGGGGTGAAAAACTGTTTTTT
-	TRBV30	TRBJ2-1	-	CACWRVRGFDEQFF	TGTGCCTGTTGGCGGGTCAGGGGTTTCGATGAGCAGTTCTTC
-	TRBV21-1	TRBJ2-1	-	CASSKVYGRREQFF	TGTGCCAGCAGCAAAGTTTATGGCAGGCGTGAGCAGTTCTTC
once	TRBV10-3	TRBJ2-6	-	CAITSLPGANVLTF	TGTGCCATCACTAGTCTCCCAGGGGCCAACGTCCTGACTTTC
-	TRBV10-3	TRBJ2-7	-	CAISESKEQYF	TGTGCCATCAGTGAGTCTAAAGAGCAGTACTTC
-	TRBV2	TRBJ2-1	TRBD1	CASSQGQPNEQFF	TGTGCCAGCAGTCAGGGACAGCCCAATGAGCAGTTCTTC
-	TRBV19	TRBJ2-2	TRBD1	CASSIGTGATGELFF	TGTGCCAGTAGTATCGGGACAGGAGCCACCGGGGAGCTGTTTTTT
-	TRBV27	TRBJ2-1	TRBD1	CASRQGANNEQFF	TGTGCCAGCCGACAGGGAGCGAACAATGAGCAGTTCTTC
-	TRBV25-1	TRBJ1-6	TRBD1	CASSEGQGLRAGSPLHF	TGTGCCAGCAGTGAAGGACAGGGGCTGCGCGCAGGGTCACCCCTCCACTTT
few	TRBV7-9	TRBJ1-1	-	CASSPREGRANTEAFF	TGTGCCAGCAGCCCCCGGGAGGGCAGGGCGAACACTGAAGCTTTCTTT
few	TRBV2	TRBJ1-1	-	CASSLGATEAFF	TGTGCCAGCAGCCTGGGGGCGACTGAAGCTTTCTTT
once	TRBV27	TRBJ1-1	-	CASSLEGRANTEAFF	TGTGCCAGCAGTTTAGAAGGGAGGGCCAACACTGAAGCTTTCTTT
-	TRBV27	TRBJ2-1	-	CASSLALGVSYNEQFF	TGTGCCAGCAGTTTAGCCCTAGGTGTCTCCTACAATGAGCAGTTCTTC
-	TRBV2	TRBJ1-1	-	CARGHYNTEAFF	TGTGCCAGGGGACATTACAACACTGAAGCTTTCTTT
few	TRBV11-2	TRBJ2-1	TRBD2	CASSDSTSGRLVEQFF	TGTGCCAGCAGCGACAGCACTAGCGGGAGATTGGTTGAGCAGTTCTTC
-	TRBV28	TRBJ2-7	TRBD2	CATGGGGPYEQYF	TGTGCCACCGGGGGGGGAGGGCCCTACGAGCAGTACTTC
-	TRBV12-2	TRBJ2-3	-	CASRPGAQYF	TGTGCAAGTCGCCCCGGGGCGCAGTATTTT
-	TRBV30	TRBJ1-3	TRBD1	CACGTGQPSGNTIYF	TGTGCCTGTGGGACAGGGCAGCCCTCTGGAAACACCATATATTTT
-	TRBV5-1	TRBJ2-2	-	CASSLTRVGTGELFF	TGCGCCAGCAGCTTGACCAGGGTTGGGACCGGGGAGCTGTTTTTT
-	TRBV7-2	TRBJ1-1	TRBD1	CASSLAPSTGVAFF	TGTGCCAGCAGCTTAGCCCCCTCGACAGGGGTTGCTTTCTTT
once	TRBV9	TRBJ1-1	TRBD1	CASSASGGQGTEAFF	TGTGCCAGCAGCGCGTCAGGGGGGCAAGGCACTGAAGCTTTCTTT
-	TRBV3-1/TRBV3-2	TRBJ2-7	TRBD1	CASSPSPGGSYEQYF	TGTGCCAGCAGCCCGTCTCCAGGGGGATCCTACGAGCAGTACTTC
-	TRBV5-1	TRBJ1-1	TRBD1	CASSYNDRGGKAFF	TGCGCCAGCAGCTACAACGACAGGGGAGGAAAAGCTTTCTTT
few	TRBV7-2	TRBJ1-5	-	CASSPQMNQPQHF	TGTGCCAGCAGCCCTCAGATGAATCAGCCCCAGCATTTT